The 30 T cell receptor beta chains below all came from one sample that was sequenced in a study of blood T cell repertoires in COVID-19. Only in-frame clones appear in the TCRdb table, and some are missing; sequencing was by immunoSEQ multiplex PCR. The profile shows about 100,000 clones, about 90% of them singletons. The sequenced material came from peripheral blood. These receptors originate from a man at least 80 years old with acute or convalescent COVID-19.

For this clone: One end of the junction varies from germline; a read error may be responsible. This chain joins TRBV7-2 and TRBJ1-1; 8 bases agree with TRBD1. The CDR3 extends over 15 amino acids. Germline V gives CDR1 SGHTA, CDR2 FQGNSA. Written as DNA, the CDR3 is TGTGCCAGCCACGGCCGGACAGGGCTGAATACTGAAGCTTTCTTT. It yields the protein CASHGRTGLNTEAFF.

This clone was detected once. The chain joins TRBV12-5 to TRBJ2-7; 10 bases fit TRBD1. V shed 1 base and J 0 bases; nucleotides not matched to a gene: 6. In germline, CDR1 is LGHNT, CDR2 FRNRAP. The CDR3 is 17 residues long. This CDR3 is CASGLASGTGVSYEQYF. DNA for the CDR3: TGTGCTAGTGGTTTGGCCTCCGGGACAGGGGTCTCCTACGAGCAGTACTTC. The variable domain in full, with the rest retrieved from reference TRBV12-5 and TRBJ2-7, is DARVTQTPRHKVTEMGQEVTMRCQPILGHNTVFWYRQTMMQGLELLAYFRNRAPLDDSGMPKDRFSAEMPDATLATLKIQPSEPRDSAVYFCASGLASGTGVSYEQYFGPGTRLTVT.

The genes are TRBV11-2 and TRBJ1-4, with D possibly TRBD1 on 6 matching bases. V dropped 0 bases and J dropped 8 bases, with 13 bases sitting between them. The CDR3 runs 15 residues. The germline gives CDR1 SGHAT, CDR2 FQNNGV. In DNA, the CDR3 is TGTGCCAGCAGCTTAGAGTCAGGGGTTGAGGAAAAACTGTTTTTT. This gives the protein CASSLESGVEEKLFF. Full variable domain (rest looked up from reference TRBV11-2 and TRBJ1-4): EAGVAQSPRYKIIEKRQSVAFWCNPISGHATLYWYQQILGQGPKLLIQFQNNGVVDDSQLPKDRFSAERLKGVDSTLKIQPAKLEDSAVYLCASSLESGVEEKLFFGSGTQLSVL.

The chain combines TRBV3-1 (or the pseudogene TRBV3-2) with TRBJ2-3; 15 bases fit TRBD2. Germline assignment: CDR1 LGHDT and CDR2 YNNKEL (reference sequence). This CDR3 contains 16 residues. Losses at the gene ends were 6 bases for V and 3 bases for J; bases not matched to a gene: 4. The CDR3 here is CASRWTSGGATDTQYF. The CDR3 DNA reads TGTGCCAGCAGATGGACTAGCGGGGGGGCTACAGATACGCAGTATTTT.

V gene TRBV9 combines with J gene TRBJ2-5, with TRBD2 matching over 14 bases. The germline gives CDR1 SGDLS, CDR2 YYNGEE. There are 16 residues in the CDR3. J gave up 4 bases and V 2 bases, and 4 bases lay outside the gene matches. The CDR3 DNA reads as TGTGCCAGCAGCGTCCGACTAGCGGGAGGGCCAGAGACCCAGTACTTC. Protein: CASSVRLAGGPETQYF.

The chain links TRBV2 to TRBJ1-5; perhaps TRBD1 as D (5 bases). The CDR3 has 13 amino acids. Trimming pared 7 bases from V and 7 bases from J, leaving 14 bases between. Germline V lookup: CDR1 SNHLY, CDR2 FYNNEI. CDR3 bases: TGTGCCAGCACCCGCCAGGGAGGCCAGCCCCAGCATTTT. Residues: CASTRQGGQPQHF.

V and J are TRBV19 and TRBJ1-3, with 10 bases aligning to TRBD1. CDR3 length: 13 residues. With 9 bases clipped from V and 11 bases from J, the junction kept 10 bases outside the gene matches. Per the germline V gene, CDR1 is LNHDA and CDR2 is SQIVND (reference sequence). The CDR3 sequence: CASRSGQGTAIYF. DNA for the CDR3: TGTGCCAGCAGGTCGGGACAGGGGACAGCCATATATTTT.

The chain links TRBV7-9 to TRBJ2-2, with a possible D match to TRBD2 (5 bases). The CDR3 is 14 residues long. Germline CDR1 is SEHNR and CDR2 is FQNEAQ (reference sequence). Trimming cost V 0 bases and J 7 bases, with 9 bases left between them. The CDR3, as DNA: TGTGCCAGCAGCTTAGCAGGGAGCGACGGGGAGCTGTTTTTT. Its protein is CASSLAGSDGELFF.

J is TRBJ1-1 and V is TRBV6-2 or TRBV6-3; TRBD1 might be the D (6 bases). Trimming cost V 5 bases and J 4 bases, with 11 bases left between them. CDR1 MNHEY and CDR2 SVGEGT come from the germline V gene. The CDR3 consists of 13 residues. The CDR3 DNA reads as TGTGCCAGCAGTCAAACAGGGTTCACTGAAGCTTTCTTT. Translating gives CASSQTGFTEAFF.

This rearrangement joins TRBV5-1 to TRBJ1-3; a weak D match, TRBD1 (5 bases). Germline values: CDR1 SGHRS, CDR2 YFSETQ. This CDR3 contains 14 residues. Trimming took off 3 bases at V and 7 bases at J, with 14 bases between the two ends. This CDR3 reads CASSSAGQQNTIYF. The CDR3 bases are TGCGCCAGCAGCTCGGCAGGGCAGCAGAACACCATATATTTT.

The sample holds a few counts of this clone. The chain links TRBV6-5 to TRBJ2-7; 10 bases fit TRBD2. CDR3 size: 13 residues. The germline V gene has CDR1 MNHEY and CDR2 SVGAGI. J was trimmed by 3 bases and V by 6 bases; bases with no gene match: 2. The CDR3 DNA reads TGTGCCAGCAGGGCTAGCGGGAGCTACGAGCAGTACTTC. Amino acids: CASRASGSYEQYF.

The V call is TRBV4-2, the J call TRBJ2-7, with D hard to call. There are 15 residues in the CDR3. The germline V gene encodes CDR1 LGHNA and CDR2 YNFKEQ. The germline V and J ends were trimmed by 0 bases and 3 bases, with 12 bases remaining between them. The CDR3 DNA reads TGTGCCAGCAGCCAAGATAAAAACAGTAACTACGAGCAGTACTTC. It codes for CASSQDKNSNYEQYF.

CDR3 amino acids: CASSGHSNQPQHF. DNA for the CDR3: TGTGCCAGCAGCGGACACAGCAATCAGCCCCAGCATTTT. The chain recombines TRBV3-1 (or the pseudogene TRBV3-2) with TRBJ1-5; the D gene is possibly TRBD1 (5 bases). The germline V gene encodes CDR1 LGHDT and CDR2 YNNKEL (reference sequence). The V and J ends lost 5 bases and 1 base respectively, with 6 bases between them. This CDR3 is 13 amino acids long.

This rearrangement joins TRBV7-9 to TRBJ1-1, with D uncertain. Germline loops: CDR1 SEHNR, CDR2 FQNEAQ (reference sequence). The CDR3 has 15 amino acids. The V and J ends lost 0 bases and 10 bases respectively, with 18 bases between them. The CDR3 nucleotides read TGTGCCAGCAGCTTAGCTGATTCTCCGACTAAGGGAGCTTTCTTT. It yields the protein CASSLADSPTKGAFF.

The chain has TRBV11-2 and TRBJ2-3; D remains ambiguous. Germline loops: CDR1 SGHAT, CDR2 FQNNGV. Trimming took 7 bases from V and 0 from J, leaving 17 bases between them. The CDR3 has 16 residues. DNA for the CDR3: TGTGCCAGCACTCCGAACGGAGCCTTGAGCACAGATACGCAGTATTTT. This sequence encodes CASTPNGALSTDTQYF.

This clone was seen a few times. V gene TRBV28 combines with J gene TRBJ1-5; D possibly corresponds to TRBD1 (5 bases). Germline V gives CDR1 MDHEN, CDR2 SYDVKM. Trimming removed 5 bases from V and 6 bases from J, with 11 bases in between. The CDR3 consists of 13 residues. CDR3 coding DNA: TGTGCCAGCAGTCCAGGGTTCGCTCAGCCCCAGCATTTT. Protein sequence: CASSPGFAQPQHF.

This clone was detected only once. This rearrangement joins TRBV19 to TRBJ1-1, with 7 nucleotides matching TRBD1. This CDR3 region has 16 residues. With V trimmed by 9 bases and J by 5 bases, 18 bases remained unmatched. The germline V gene has CDR1 LNHDA and CDR2 SQIVND (reference sequence). The CDR3 DNA reads TGTGCCAGCCGGCTGGCCCCACAGGGGAGAAGGACTGAAGCTTTCTTT. Translated: CASRLAPQGRRTEAFF.

This clone has more than one count but fewer than ten. J is TRBJ2-2 and V is TRBV27; 9 bases map to TRBD1. The CDR3 is 15 residues long. The germline V gene encodes CDR1 MNHEY and CDR2 SMNVEV (reference sequence). The V gene end was trimmed by 2 bases and the J gene end by 3 bases; junction bases not matched to a gene: 1. CDR3 DNA sequence: TGTGCCAGCAGTTTAGGGACAGGGCACACCGGGGAGCTGTTTTTT. This codes for CASSLGTGHTGELFF.

This chain joins TRBV28 and TRBJ1-6, with 7 bases fitting TRBD1. The CDR3 extends over 13 amino acids. V shed 2 bases and J 9 bases; nucleotides not matched to a gene: 1. Germline CDR1 and CDR2: MDHEN and SYDVKM. CDR3 in amino acids: CASSLDRASPLHF. The CDR3 nucleotides are TGTGCCAGCAGTTTAGACAGGGCTTCACCCCTCCACTTT.

CDR3 nucleotides: TGCGCCAGCAGCGGTGGCGGGGGACCCCAAGAGACCCAGTACTTC. This codes for CASSGGGGPQETQYF. The chain has TRBV5-1 and TRBJ2-5, with TRBD2 matching over 7 bases. V lost 4 bases to trimming and J lost 1 base; unmatched junction nucleotides: 7. Germline V gives CDR1 SGHRS, CDR2 YFSETQ. CDR3 length: 15 residues.

The rearrangement joins TRBV5-5 to TRBJ1-1, with TRBD1 as a possible D gene (6 bases). Germline CDR1 and CDR2: SGHKS and YYEKEE (reference sequence). The germline V and J ends were trimmed by 1 base and 2 bases, with 15 bases remaining between them. This CDR3 comprises 16 residues. CDR3 region: CASSLYDRPYNTEAFF. The CDR3 DNA sequence: TGTGCCAGCAGCTTGTATGACAGGCCGTATAACACTGAAGCTTTCTTT.

J is TRBJ2-4 and V is TRBV24-1, with 10 bases identical to TRBD1. Germline V gives CDR1 KGHDR, CDR2 SFDVKD. This CDR3 has 14 residues. After removal of 4 bases from V and 5 bases from J, the junction contained 1 base not matched to a gene. The DNA for the CDR3 is TGTGCCACCAGTGAGACAGGGGGCCAAAACATTCAGTACTTC. It is translated as CATSETGGQNIQYF.

The chain joins TRBV19 to TRBJ1-1, with 8 bases identical to TRBD1. Germline-derived CDR1 and CDR2 are LNHDA and SQIVND (reference sequence). V lost 4 bases and J lost 2; bases outside the gene matches: 3. The CDR3 length is 14 residues. The DNA for the CDR3 is TGTGCCAGTAGTACGACAGGGGTTAACACTGAAGCTTTCTTT. This gives the protein CASSTTGVNTEAFF.

The CDR3: CASSSSTDPYNEQFF. The CDR3 DNA sequence: TGTGCCAGTAGTAGCTCGACAGACCCGTACAATGAGCAGTTCTTC. The V gene is TRBV19, the J gene TRBJ2-1; TRBD1 is a possible D gene (5 bases). The CDR3 sequence is 15 residues long. Germline CDR1 LNHDA, CDR2 SQIVND (reference sequence). V lost 4 bases, J lost 4 bases, and 14 bases lay in between.

The chain recombines TRBV27 with TRBJ2-7; 12 positions agree with TRBD2. Looked up from germline, CDR1 is MNHEY and CDR2 is SMNVEV (reference sequence). V was clipped by 6 bases and J by 4 bases; unmatched bases: 7. The CDR3 has 15 residues. CDR3 nucleotides: TGTGCCAGCAGGGTGACTAGCGGGAGTACTTACGAGCAGTACTTC. Its protein is CASRVTSGSTYEQYF.

The V gene is TRBV7-2, the J gene TRBJ2-3, with unresolved D. V was pared by 5 bases and J by 2 bases, with 5 bases between. The CDR3 runs 12 residues. Per germline, CDR1 SGHTA and CDR2 FQGNSA. CDR3 in amino acids: CASSLLTDTQYF. Written as DNA, the CDR3 is TGTGCCAGCAGCCTCCTCACAGATACGCAGTATTTT.

V and J are TRBV19 and TRBJ1-2, with D perhaps TRBD1 (6 bases). The CDR3 is 14 amino acids. V was cut by 5 bases and J by 1 base, with 11 bases left in between. Germline lookup yields CDR1 LNHDA and CDR2 SQIVND (reference sequence). The CDR3 nucleotides read TGTGCCAGTAGTGAGGACAGCTTTAACTATGGCTACACCTTC. Translated: CASSEDSFNYGYTF.

The chain couples TRBV28 to TRBJ1-1, with D possibly matching TRBD1 (5 bases). Trimming pared 6 bases from V and 8 bases from J, leaving 16 bases between. Per germline, CDR1 MDHEN and CDR2 SYDVKM. This CDR3 is built from 13 residues. The CDR3: CASRGTGEKEAFF. DNA of the CDR3: TGTGCCAGCAGGGGCACAGGTGAGAAGGAAGCTTTCTTT.

This sequence joins TRBV7-3 and TRBJ2-1; tentative D call: TRBD2 (6 bases). Germline CDR1 SGHTA, CDR2 FQGTGA. This CDR3 has 15 residues. V shed 5 bases and J shed 6 bases, with 17 bases lying between them. The CDR3 spells CASSPPGTGTNEQFF. The CDR3 DNA is TGTGCCAGCAGCCCCCCCGGGACTGGGACCAATGAGCAGTTCTTC.

J is TRBJ2-3 and V is TRBV7-3, with D hard to call. V gave up 1 base and J gave up 3 bases, with 5 bases separating them. The length of the CDR3 is 13 residues. Looked up from germline, CDR1 is SGHTA and CDR2 is FQGTGA. This chain's CDR3 is CASSLIATDTQYF. The CDR3, as DNA: TGTGCCAGCAGCTTAATCGCGACAGATACGCAGTATTTT.